Shown below are 14 T cell receptor beta chains from a single sample sequenced in a study of OX40 agonist ivuxolimab in advanced cancers. Sequenced by immunoSEQ multiplex PCR; TCRdb stores in-frame clones only, minus some. The table lists 130,000 or so clones, more than 85% of them singletons. The material was CD4+ or CD8+ T cells sorted from blood, obtained in a trial of the OX40 agonist ivuxolimab. The receptors derive from an adult with an advanced solid tumor such as melanoma, head and neck, liver or kidney cancer.

The chain carries TRBV28 and TRBJ1-6, with D perhaps matching TRBD1 (6 bases). The CDR3 sequence is 18 residues long. The V and J ends lost 6 bases and 0 bases respectively, with 18 bases between them. Germline lookup yields CDR1 MDHEN and CDR2 SYDVKM. Here the CDR3 DNA reads TGTGCCAGCAGCCTCCCGGGGGCCATCAGCTCCTATAATTCACCCCTCCACTTT. Residues: CASSLPGAISSYNSPLHF.

This chain links TRBV18 with TRBJ2-7, with a tentative D call TRBD1 (6 bases). Germline CDR1 reads KGHSH; CDR2 reads LQKENI. This CDR3 is built from 17 residues. Trimming took off 3 bases at V and 0 bases at J, with 18 bases between the two ends. The CDR3 here is CASSPPQGSSHSYEQYF. The CDR3 DNA sequence: TGTGCCAGCTCACCTCCTCAGGGGTCCTCCCACTCCTACGAGCAGTACTTC.

The chain couples TRBV5-1 to TRBJ2-7, with D perhaps TRBD2 (5 bases). CDR1 and CDR2 from the germline V gene are SGHRS and YFSETQ. The CDR3 extends over 14 amino acids. The V end was cut by 4 bases, the J end by 0 bases, with 11 bases between. CDR3 sequence (DNA): TGCGCCAGCAGCCCGGACTGGAGCTCCTACGAGCAGTACTTC. As protein: CASSPDWSSYEQYF. Looking up the rest from reference TRBV5-1 and TRBJ2-7 gives the full variable domain: KAGVTQTPRYLIKTRGQQVTLSCSPISGHRSVSWYQQTPGQGLQFLFEYFSETQRNKGNFPGRFSGRQFSNSRSEMNVSTLELGDSALYLCASSPDWSSYEQYFGPGTRLTVT.

This clone was counted a few times. The chain recombines TRBV6-5 with TRBJ1-1; D is unresolved. The V end was cut by 11 bases, the J end by 1 base, with 17 bases between. CDR1 is MNHEY, CDR2 SVGAGI, per germline. The CDR3 loop spans 14 amino acids. The DNA for the CDR3 is TGTGCCGTCGGAACTTGGTCCCGGAACACTGAAGCTTTCTTT. As protein: CAVGTWSRNTEAFF.

V gene TRBV6-4 combines with J gene TRBJ1-2; no definite D call. This CDR3 spans 15 amino acids. Germline values: CDR1 MRHNA, CDR2 SNTAGT. The ends were cut back, 2 bases at V and 6 bases at J, with 16 bases in the middle. CDR3 DNA: TGTGCCAGCAGTGACGGACCTCATCAGAGGAATGGCTACACCTTC. Amino acid sequence: CASSDGPHQRNGYTF.

CDR3 sequence reads: CASNGGRGYEQYF. The CDR3 DNA reads TGTGCCAGTAACGGAGGCAGGGGCTACGAGCAGTACTTC. The genes are TRBV19 and TRBJ2-7; D might be TRBD1 (6 bases). This CDR3 is built from 13 residues. CDR1 LNHDA and CDR2 SQIVND come from the germline V gene (reference sequence). V lost 7 bases and J 3 bases, leaving 13 bases between the germline ends.

The chain uses TRBV5-1 and TRBJ2-7; perhaps TRBD2 as D (5 bases). CDR3 size: 16 residues. Germline assignment: CDR1 SGHRS and CDR2 YFSETQ. V lost 0 bases and J lost 3, with 16 bases in between. The CDR3 spells CASSLEEANLRYEQYF. CDR3 coding DNA: TGCGCCAGCAGCTTGGAGGAGGCCAATCTCCGCTACGAGCAGTACTTC.

The chain joins TRBV5-6 to TRBJ2-2; D remains unclear. Per germline, CDR1 SGHDT and CDR2 YYEEEE. The CDR3 loop spans 14 amino acids. V was shortened by 4 bases and J by 4 bases, with 11 bases between the two germline ends. CDR3 coding DNA: TGTGCCAGCAGCCGCTCGACCCTCACCGGGGAGCTGTTTTTT. As protein: CASSRSTLTGELFF.

This sequence joins TRBV6-6 and TRBJ1-4; 8 bases match TRBD1. Germline V CDR1 and CDR2: MNHNY, SVGAGI (reference sequence). This CDR3 spans 15 amino acids. V gave up 2 bases and J gave up 8 bases; unmatched junction bases: 7. Written as DNA, the CDR3 is TGTGCCAGCAGTTACGGTTCAGGGGGCGGGGAAAAACTGTTTTTT. Amino acids: CASSYGSGGGEKLFF.

The chain combines TRBV10-1 with TRBJ2-3; D is tentatively TRBD1 or TRBD2 (6 bases each). The CDR3 consists of 16 residues. With 2 bases removed from V and 6 bases from J, the gap between germline ends came to 18 bases. CDR1 WNHNN and CDR2 SYGVQD come from the germline V gene (reference sequence). CDR3 residues: CASSEAGHGRGDTQYF. For the CDR3, the DNA is TGCGCCAGCAGTGAGGCGGGACACGGAAGGGGCGATACGCAGTATTTT.

The chain links TRBV12-5 to TRBJ2-3; D unclear. This CDR3 comprises 13 residues. Trimming took 1 base from V and 6 from J, leaving 8 bases between them. The germline V gene has CDR1 LGHNT and CDR2 FRNRAP. Here the CDR3 DNA reads TGTGCTAGTGGTTTGGACAGCTACGATACGCAGTATTTT. This codes for CASGLDSYDTQYF.

The rearrangement joins TRBV5-4 to TRBJ1-1; D is perhaps TRBD1 (5 bases). This CDR3 region has 18 residues. Trimming stripped 5 bases from V and 1 base from J, with 24 bases between. CDR1 is SGHNT, CDR2 YYREEE, per germline (reference sequence). The CDR3 protein is CASRGGISGARANTEAFF. CDR3 DNA sequence: TGTGCCAGCAGGGGCGGAATCTCCGGGGCTAGGGCGAACACTGAAGCTTTCTTT. The variable domain in full, completed from reference TRBV5-4 and TRBJ1-1, reads ETGVTQSPTHLIKTRGQQVTLRCSSQSGHNTVSWYQQALGQGPQFIFQYYREEENGRGNFPPRFSGLQFPNYSSELNVNALELDDSALYLCASRGGISGARANTEAFFGQGTRLTVV.

The CDR3 is CSPTGGGYTF. Written as DNA, the CDR3 is TGCAGTCCCACAGGGGGCGGCTACACCTTC. The chain employs TRBV20-1 and TRBJ1-2; the match to TRBD1 covers 9 bases. The CDR3 runs to 10 residues. Trimming removed 8 bases from V and 8 bases from J; junction bases left unmatched: 3. Germline V gene sequence: CDR1 DFQATT, CDR2 SNEGSKA (reference sequence).

The chain combines TRBV6-5 with TRBJ1-5; possibly TRBD1 for D (5 bases). The V gene's germline CDR1 is MNHEY and CDR2 SVGAGI. The V gene lost 2 bases and the J gene lost 9 bases, with 5 bases spanning the gap. The CDR3 totals 11 residues. CDR3 in DNA: TGTGCCAGCAGTTACGGGGGGCCCCAGCATTTT. Amino acids: CASSYGGPQHF.